A selection of T cell receptor beta chains follows, all from one sample in a study of cytomegalovirus exposure and HLA in healthy donors. Some clones are missing from TCRdb's copy, which holds only in-frame ones; the method was immunoSEQ multiplex PCR. The profile shows some 180,000 clones, 78% of them singletons. The sample comprised PBMCs. Source of these receptors: a female donor in good health and CMV-seronegative. The CDR3 runs from the conserved cysteine through the conserved F or W. Each record gives: D gene, J gene, clone size, V gene, CDR3 protein, CDR3 DNA. The D gene is left open where the match is weak. The size of a clone is reported for some rows only, either as once, few or many, or as a class for expanded clones.

-,TRBJ1-1,-,TRBV20-1,CSAVRESEAFF,TGCAGTGCTGTCCGGGAGAGTGAAGCTTTCTTT
TRBD2,TRBJ2-7,-,TRBV25-1,CASGEGLAGVYEQYF,TGTGCCAGCGGCGAGGGACTAGCGGGAGTCTACGAGCAGTACTTC
-,TRBJ2-3,-,TRBV4-3,CASSQDPWRAATDTQYF,TGCGCCAGCAGCCAAGACCCATGGAGGGCGGCCACAGATACGCAGTATTTT
-,TRBJ1-5,-,TRBV4-1,CASSSGGLGNQPQHF,TGCGCCAGCAGCTCCGGGGGATTAGGCAATCAGCCCCAGCATTTT
-,TRBJ2-3,-,TRBV7-8,CASSFQGGGITDTQYF,TGTGCCAGCAGCTTCCAGGGGGGCGGAATCACAGATACGCAGTATTTT
-,TRBJ2-7,-,TRBV19,CASSPGHLTSYEQYF,TGTGCCAGTAGTCCGGGACACCTTACTTCCTACGAGCAGTACTTC
-,TRBJ1-1,-,TRBV5-1,CASSLGTAMNTEAFF,TGCGCCAGCAGCTTGGGGACAGCAATGAACACTGAAGCTTTCTTT
TRBD1,TRBJ1-1,-,TRBV29-1,CSYTSGLRGAEAFF,TGCAGCTATACCAGCGGGCTCAGGGGGGCTGAAGCTTTCTTT
TRBD2,TRBJ2-1,-,TRBV4-1,CASSQGWGRDEQFF,TGCGCCAGCAGCCAAGGCTGGGGGAGGGATGAGCAGTTCTTC
-,TRBJ2-3,-,TRBV7-9,CASRPRAAGKNTDTQYF,TGTGCCAGCAGGCCCCGCGCCGCGGGGAAAAACACAGATACGCAGTATTTT
TRBD2,TRBJ2-1,-,TRBV2,CASSELTSTPYNEQFF,TGTGCCAGCAGTGAACTGACTAGCACACCCTACAATGAGCAGTTCTTC
-,TRBJ2-1,-,TRBV28,CASIQGNEQFF,TGTGCCAGCATACAGGGAAATGAGCAGTTCTTC
TRBD2,TRBJ2-1,-,TRBV19,CASSLSGTHNEQFF,TGTGCCAGTAGTCTTAGCGGGACCCACAATGAGCAGTTCTTC
TRBD1,TRBJ1-2,-,TRBV4-3,CASSQDLGQGANYGYTF,TGCGCCAGCAGCCAAGATCTCGGACAGGGGGCTAACTATGGCTACACCTTC
-,TRBJ2-7,-,TRBV2,CASSNPTYEQYF,TGTGCCAGCAGCAATCCCACCTACGAGCAGTACTTC
TRBD1,TRBJ1-2,once,TRBV6-1,CASSIQGLQNYGYTF,TGTGCCAGCAGCATACAGGGGTTACAGAACTATGGCTACACCTTC
TRBD1,TRBJ1-2,-,TRBV28,CASSKGGGQGAVYGYTF,TGTGCCAGCAGCAAGGGGGGAGGACAGGGGGCTGTCTATGGCTACACCTTC
-,TRBJ2-1,-,TRBV23-1,CAIRKPRISYNEQFF,TGCGCCATTAGAAAACCTCGCATCTCCTACAATGAGCAGTTCTTC
TRBD2,TRBJ2-7,once,TRBV4-1,CASSRWASGGNEQYF,TGCGCCAGCAGCAGGTGGGCCAGCGGGGGTAACGAGCAGTACTTC
TRBD1,TRBJ2-1,-,TRBV19,CASSIPGTGSSYNEQFF,TGTGCCAGTAGTATCCCCGGGACAGGCAGCTCCTACAATGAGCAGTTCTTC